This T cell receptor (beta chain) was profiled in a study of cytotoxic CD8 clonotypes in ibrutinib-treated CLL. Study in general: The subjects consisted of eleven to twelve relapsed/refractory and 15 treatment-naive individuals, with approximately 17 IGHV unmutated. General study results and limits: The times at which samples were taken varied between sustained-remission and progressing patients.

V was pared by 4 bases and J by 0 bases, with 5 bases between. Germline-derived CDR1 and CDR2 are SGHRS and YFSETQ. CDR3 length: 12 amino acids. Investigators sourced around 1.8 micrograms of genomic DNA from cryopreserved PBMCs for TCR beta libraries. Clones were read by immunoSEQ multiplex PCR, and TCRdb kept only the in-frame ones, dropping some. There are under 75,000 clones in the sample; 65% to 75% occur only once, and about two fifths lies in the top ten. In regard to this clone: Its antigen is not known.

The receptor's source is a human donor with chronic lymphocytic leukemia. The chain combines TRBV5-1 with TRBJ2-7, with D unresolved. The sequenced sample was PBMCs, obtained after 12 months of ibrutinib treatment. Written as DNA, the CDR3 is TGCGCCAGCAGCCCCAGCTCCTACGAGCAGTACTTC. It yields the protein CASSPSSYEQYF.